Listed here are 4 T cell receptor beta chains from one sample, sequenced in a study of blood T cells in healthy people across ages (dated by TCRdb to the mid-2010s). The library was built by means of 5' RACE. The sequencer listed for this sample is Illumina HiSeq 2500. A second PCR of about 7 to 12 cycles was performed with a sample-barcoded 5' primer and a J-beta primer mix. TCRdb took the public reads, trimmed them with fastp at Q25, ran MiXCR for clone calling and kept in-frame beta chains. Each entry merges the rows of one CDR3 protein and shows their most common DNA and genes. This sample gives 1.2 million to 1.5 million distinct CDR3 sequences in total; approximately 60% of them show up just once. In total, the top ten clones hold roughly 6.3% of the sample. The sequenced sample consisted of blood. The receptors stem from a man between 18 and 35 years old in good health.

This sequence joins TRBV5-1 and TRBJ1-4; 9 positions match TRBD1. The CDR3 covers 14 residues. Germline lookup yields CDR1 SGHRS and CDR2 YFSETQ. With V trimmed by 3 bases and J by 8 bases, 5 bases remained unmatched. The chain's CDR3 is CASSWTGTGEKLFF. The CDR3 DNA sequence: TGCGCCAGCAGCTGGACCGGGACAGGGGAAAAACTGTTTTTT.

This clonotype was seen more than once but under ten times. The V call is TRBV25-1, the J call TRBJ2-7, with TRBD2 identical over 7 bases. The ends lost 2 bases at V and 3 bases at J; junction bases unmatched: 10. This CDR3 region has 16 residues. CDR1 MGHDK and CDR2 SYGVNS come from the germline V gene. The CDR3: CASSEGLSGGDYEQYF. The CDR3 region has the DNA TGTGCCAGCAGTGAAGGGTTATCTGGGGGGGACTACGAGCAGTACTTC.

V is TRBV27 and J is TRBJ2-1, with D hard to call. The V end lost 5 bases, the J end lost 0 bases, and 11 bases lay between the germline ends. Germline CDR1 MNHEY, CDR2 SMNVEV (reference sequence). The CDR3 length is 15 residues. The CDR3 here is CASSPVPSSYNEQFF. The CDR3 DNA is TGTGCCAGCAGTCCAGTCCCGAGCTCCTACAATGAGCAGTTCTTC.

The rearrangement uses TRBV15 and TRBJ2-4; D not certain. The assigned J gene may be wrong: the sequence end matches TRBJ2-7 better. Germline CDR1 LNHNV, CDR2 YYDKDF (reference sequence). The CDR3 contains 16 residues. The CDR3 region is CATSRTTGYLSLEQYF. CDR3 bases: TGTGCCACCAGCAGAACAACTGGGTACCTCTCCCTCGAGCAGTACTTC.